These 7 T cell receptor beta chains share one sample of origin, sequenced in a study of CD8 T cells in Susac syndrome (dated by TCRdb to the late 2010s). The library was prepared using the immunoSEQ multiplex PCR assay. RNA was extracted with the RNeasy kit and 0.5 to 1 ug was reverse transcribed using random hexamers. TCRdb itself trimmed the public reads at Q25 with fastp, ran MiXCR and retained productive beta chains. CDR3 protein sequences are deduplicated, and each keeps its most common genes and DNA. In all, the sample holds about 47,000 distinct CDR3 sequences, and about 91% of those were seen once. The top ten constitute around 0.38% of the sample. Sequencing was carried out using CD8+ T cells from PBMCs. The receptors originated from a human donor in good health.

The CDR3 here is CASSPTTSGNTDTQYF. The CDR3 DNA reads as TGTGCCAGCAGCCCGACGACTAGCGGGAATACAGATACGCAGTATTTT. This sequence joins TRBV7-9 and TRBJ2-3; 11 bases align to TRBD2. Germline V gene lookup returns CDR1 SEHNR and CDR2 FQNEAQ (reference sequence). The CDR3 has 16 residues. The V segment lost 5 bases and the J segment 3 bases; nucleotides outside the gene matches: 7. The whole variable domain, remainder taken from reference TRBV7-9 and TRBJ2-3, is DTGVSQNPRHKITKRGQNVTFRCDPISEHNRLYWYRQTLGQGPEFLTYFQNEAQLEKSRLLSDRFSAERPKGSFSTLEIQRTEQGDSAMYLCASSPTTSGNTDTQYFGPGTRLTVL.

The chain is built from TRBV30 and TRBJ1-1; D not resolved. V dropped 0 bases and J dropped 11 bases, with 13 bases sitting between them. This CDR3 contains 12 residues. CDR1 GTSNPN and CDR2 SVGIG come from the germline V gene (reference sequence). The CDR3 reads CAWSVSEWVAFF. The CDR3 DNA follows: TGTGCCTGGAGTGTCAGTGAATGGGTGGCTTTCTTT.

This chain connects TRBV30 to TRBJ2-3, with 7 positions matching TRBD2. This CDR3 is 16 amino acids long. The V gene end was trimmed by 3 bases and the J gene end by 4 bases; junction bases not matched to a gene: 13. Germline V gene lookup returns CDR1 GTSNPN and CDR2 SVGIG (reference sequence). This CDR3 reads CAWSPPGGSGADTQYF. The CDR3 DNA follows: TGTGCCTGGAGCCCCCCCGGCGGGAGTGGTGCAGATACGCAGTATTTT.

The rearrangement uses TRBV25-1 and TRBJ2-2; weak D call: TRBD2 (6 bases). This CDR3 has 15 amino acids. V was shortened by 3 bases and J by 3 bases, with 11 bases between the two germline ends. CDR1 and CDR2 from the germline V gene are MGHDK and SYGVNS. Here the CDR3 DNA reads TGTGCCAGCAGTGAGTTCGGAGGGCACACCGGGGAGCTGTTTTTT. This encodes CASSEFGGHTGELFF.

The chain is built from TRBV4-1 and TRBJ2-7; tentatively, D is TRBD1 or TRBD2 (5 bases each). Germline assignment: CDR1 MGHRA and CDR2 YSYEKL. The CDR3 has 16 residues. Between the trimmed V and J ends, which lost 3 bases and 0 bases, there was a span of 15 bases. The CDR3 is CASSQGRLPSSYEQYF. The CDR3 DNA reads TGCGCCAGCAGCCAGGGACGACTACCGAGCTCCTACGAGCAGTACTTC.

The V gene is TRBV19, the J gene TRBJ2-7; weak D call: TRBD1 (5 bases). The germline V and J ends were trimmed by 3 bases and 3 bases, with 12 bases remaining between them. Looked up from germline, CDR1 is LNHDA and CDR2 is SQIVND (reference sequence). The CDR3 is 14 residues long. The CDR3 region is CASSIDSASYEQYF. In DNA form, the CDR3 reads TGTGCCAGTAGTATCGACAGCGCCAGCTACGAGCAGTACTTC.

V usage is TRBV7-9 and J usage is TRBJ2-5, with a possible D match to TRBD2 (6 bases). The V end lost 4 bases, the J end lost 1 base, and 7 bases lay between the germline ends. The CDR3 contains 13 residues. Germline CDR1 is SEHNR and CDR2 is FQNEAQ (reference sequence). The chain's CDR3 is CASSSGLQETQYF. The CDR3 DNA sequence: TGTGCCAGCAGCTCGGGACTCCAAGAGACCCAGTACTTC. Supplemented by reference TRBV7-9 and TRBJ2-5, the full variable domain reads DTGVSQNPRHKITKRGQNVTFRCDPISEHNRLYWYRQTLGQGPEFLTYFQNEAQLEKSRLLSDRFSAERPKGSFSTLEIQRTEQGDSAMYLCASSSGLQETQYFGPGTRLLVL.